The present TCR beta chain was sequenced within a study of cytomegalovirus exposure and HLA in healthy donors. 60 Vbeta and 13 Jbeta primers were used in PCR. Clones were read by immunoSEQ multiplex PCR, and TCRdb kept only the in-frame ones, dropping some. Found here are roughly 120,000 clones; the top ten clones hold 3.6%. This clonotype originated in a man aged 18 to 29 in good health and CMV-seronegative. Input material: PBMCs.

CDR3 bases: TGTGCCAGCGGGCCGACGAGGGGGCAACGTTACGAGCAGTACTTC. It specifies CASGPTRGQRYEQYF. The genes are TRBV5-8 and TRBJ2-5, with 7 bases identical to TRBD1. The last part of the DNA fits TRBJ2-7 better; the J call may be wrong. Germline values: CDR1 SGHTS, CDR2 YDEGEE. CDR3 length: 15 amino acids.